This passage covers 18 T cell receptor beta chains from one sample sequenced in a study of CD8 T cells in ankylosing spondylitis. Study outcomes and limitations: A motif in TCR beta, a set of seven to nine highly homologous variants, appeared characteristic of ankylosing spondylitis blood.

Via MiXCR, TCRdb re-called the 5' RACE reads, giving one row per CDR3 protein. The sample carries about 210,000 distinct CDR3 sequences, 7% to 8% recorded once. Antigens of these TCRs are unknown. Sequenced: blood, either unsorted or a sorted T cell fraction (not recorded which). Source of these receptors: a male donor with ankylosing spondylitis.

This clonotype was counted ten times or more. As DNA, the CDR3 is TGTGCCAGCAGCTTAGTGACTGGATATGGCTACACCTTC. As protein: CASSLVTGYGYTF. The rearrangement links TRBV7-9 to TRBJ1-2, with unresolved D. Looked up from germline, CDR1 is SEHNR and CDR2 is FQNEAQ (reference sequence). The CDR3 contains 13 residues. Trimming stripped 1 base from V and 5 bases from J, with 8 bases between.

This clonotype was found a few times. CDR3 protein: CASSSKGPGTMGVDTQYF. For the CDR3, the DNA is TGTGCCAGCAGCTCCAAGGGACCCGGGACTATGGGTGTGGATACGCAGTATTTT. V is TRBV7-9 and J is TRBJ2-3; 7 bases match TRBD2. Per germline, CDR1 SEHNR and CDR2 FQNEAQ (reference sequence). The V segment lost 4 bases and the J segment 6 bases; nucleotides outside the gene matches: 19. This CDR3 contains 18 residues.

In this sample, this clonotype turned up many times. V usage is TRBV7-8 and J usage is TRBJ2-5; possible D gene TRBD1, 5 bases. This CDR3 has 15 amino acids. CDR1 is SGHVS and CDR2 is FQNEAQ in the germline V gene. V lost 6 bases to trimming and J lost 2 bases, with 16 bases between them. The CDR3 is CASRLRKGSQETQYF. CDR3 DNA: TGTGCCAGCAGGCTCCGTAAGGGGTCACAAGAGACCCAGTACTTC.

This clonotype was recorded at least ten times. The V and J genes are TRBV28 and TRBJ2-5; 12 bases are a match to TRBD1. CDR1 is MDHEN and CDR2 is SYDVKM in the germline V gene. This CDR3 comprises 18 residues. V shed 6 bases, J shed 5 bases, and the junction held 16 bases outside the gene matches. CDR3 amino acids: CASSRPGTGGGGWETQYF. The DNA for the CDR3 is TGTGCCAGCAGCCGCCCCGGGACAGGGGGCGGTGGGTGGGAGACCCAGTACTTC.

V is TRBV6-5 and J is TRBJ2-7; D is perhaps TRBD2 (7 bases). The CDR3 is made up of 13 amino acids. V was clipped by 4 bases and J by 5 bases, with 12 bases between them. CDR1 and CDR2 (germline): MNHEY, SVGAGI. In DNA, the CDR3 is TGTGCCAGCAGTTCCCTCGGGGGGCACGAGCAGTACTTC. This translates into CASSSLGGHEQYF.

This clonotype was seen only a few times. CDR3 DNA sequence: TGTGCCAGCAGCTTCGCCGACCGGGAGCAGTTCTTC. Translation: CASSFADREQFF. The chain is built from TRBV7-9 and TRBJ2-1; D not certain. Per germline, CDR1 SEHNR and CDR2 FQNEAQ (reference sequence). The V end was cut by 3 bases, the J end by 10 bases, with 10 bases between. The CDR3 runs to 12 residues.

J is TRBJ2-7 and V is TRBV7-9, with 10 positions matching TRBD1. This CDR3 contains 14 residues. The junction had 8 bases not matched to a gene; V was cut back by 11 bases and J by 1 base. Germline CDR1 and CDR2: SEHNR and FQNEAQ (reference sequence). This CDR3 reads CAGERTGGSYEQYF. DNA of the CDR3: TGTGCCGGCGAAAGGACAGGGGGTTCCTACGAGCAGTACTTC.

The chain employs TRBV15 and TRBJ1-2; tentatively, D is TRBD1 (6 bases). This CDR3 is built from 15 residues. The V and J ends lost 3 bases and 8 bases respectively, with 19 bases between them. Germline CDR1 is LNHNV and CDR2 is YYDKDF (reference sequence). The CDR3 here is CATSRWADRTQGYTF. CDR3 nucleotides: TGTGCCACCAGCAGGTGGGCGGACAGAACTCAAGGCTACACCTTC.

The sample holds many counts of this clonotype. CDR3 DNA sequence: TGCAGCGTTGGAGGACCGGGTTGGAACACTGAAGCTTTCTTT. This codes for CSVGGPGWNTEAFF. V and J are TRBV29-1 and TRBJ1-1; D gene ambiguous. The ends were cut back, 4 bases at V and 1 base at J, with 13 bases in the middle. This CDR3 spans 14 amino acids. Germline CDR1 SQVTM, CDR2 ANQGSEA.

This clonotype has ten or more counts. V usage is TRBV2 and J usage is TRBJ2-7; the D is unclear. Germline CDR1 and CDR2: SNHLY and FYNNEI. The CDR3 contains 14 residues. V was clipped by 5 bases and J by 4 bases, with 15 bases between them. CDR3 DNA: TGTGCCAGCAGTCAGTGGGATAGAGCGTACGAGCAGTACTTC. Protein product: CASSQWDRAYEQYF.

The chain uses TRBV9 and TRBJ2-7, with D perhaps TRBD1 (6 bases). Trimming left V 3 bases short and J 5 bases short, with 21 bases between. The CDR3 spans 16 residues. Germline CDR1 SGDLS, CDR2 YYNGEE. CDR3 sequence: CASSAGTHKYLNEQYF. The CDR3, as DNA: TGTGCCAGCAGCGCCGGGACACACAAATACCTAAACGAGCAGTACTTC. The full variable domain, completed using reference TRBV9 and TRBJ2-7, is DSGVTQTPKHLITATGQRVTLRCSPRSGDLSVYWYQQSLDQGLQFLIQYYNGEERAKGNILERFSAQQFPDLHSELNLSSLELGDSALYFCASSAGTHKYLNEQYFGPGTRLTVT.

Ten or more counts support this clonotype. The J gene is TRBJ2-5, the V gene TRBV6-1, with TRBD2 identical over 8 bases. Trimming cost V 5 bases and J 3 bases; bases outside gene matches: 5. CDR1 and CDR2 from the germline V gene are MNHNS and SASEGT. CDR3 size: 14 residues. The CDR3 sequence: CASSLSGGEETQYF. The CDR3 DNA reads as TGTGCCAGCAGTCTAAGCGGGGGTGAAGAGACCCAGTACTTC.

The J gene is TRBJ2-1, the V gene TRBV7-8, with D perhaps matching TRBD2 (5 bases). Germline lookup yields CDR1 SGHVS and CDR2 FQNEAQ. The CDR3 covers 14 residues. V lost 6 bases, J lost 5 bases, and 14 bases lay in between. This CDR3 is CASRLSSGDNEQFF. CDR3 bases: TGTGCCAGCAGATTATCGAGCGGCGACAATGAGCAGTTCTTC. The full variable domain, its missing parts supplied by reference TRBV7-8 and TRBJ2-1, is GAGVSQSPRYKVAKRGQDVALRCDPISGHVSLFWYQQALGQGPEFLTYFQNEAQLDKSGLPSDRFFAERPEGSVSTLKIQRTQQEDSAVYLCASRLSSGDNEQFFGPGTRLTVL.

This clonotype was recorded many times. This chain links TRBV12-3 or TRBV12-4 with TRBJ1-2; D unclear. The ends were cut back, 1 base at V and 2 bases at J, with 11 bases in the middle. This CDR3 contains 15 residues. The CDR3 reads CASSLVSGRNYGYTF. The CDR3, as DNA: TGTGCCAGCAGTTTAGTCTCTGGGAGAAACTATGGCTACACCTTC.

CDR3 sequence: CASPNPQGGSPLHF. The CDR3 DNA sequence: TGTGCCAGCCCTAACCCCCAGGGAGGATCACCCCTCCACTTT. The chain couples TRBV27 to TRBJ1-6, with a possible D match to TRBD1 (5 bases). The germline gives CDR1 MNHEY, CDR2 SMNVEV (reference sequence). CDR3 size: 14 residues. Trimming removed 8 bases at V and 10 bases at J, with 18 bases between.

The chain combines TRBV2 with TRBJ2-1; 9 bases are a match to TRBD2. There are 16 residues in the CDR3. Trimming removed 2 bases from V and 3 bases from J; junction bases left unmatched: 5. Germline CDR1 SNHLY, CDR2 FYNNEI. CDR3 nucleotide sequence: TGTGCCAGCAGTGAAAAGCGGGGGGTAAACTACAATGAGCAGTTCTTC. This codes for CASSEKRGVNYNEQFF.

The genes are TRBV10-3 and TRBJ2-7, with 10 bases lining up with TRBD1. The CDR3 runs to 15 residues. The germline V gene encodes CDR1 ENHRY and CDR2 SYGVKD. V shed 6 bases and J 1 base; nucleotides not matched to a gene: 6. The CDR3 spells CAIRGTGVESYEQYF. CDR3 nucleotide sequence: TGTGCCATCAGGGGGACAGGGGTGGAATCCTACGAGCAGTACTTC.

This clonotype has a handful of counts. The V and J genes are TRBV7-8 and TRBJ1-5, with D unresolved. V was cut by 5 bases and J by 5 bases, with 16 bases left in between. CDR3 size: 15 residues. The germline V gene encodes CDR1 SGHVS and CDR2 FQNEAQ. The CDR3 spells CASSPPLGPDQPQHF. CDR3 nucleotides: TGTGCCAGCAGCCCCCCGTTGGGCCCGGATCAGCCCCAGCATTTT.